The T cell receptor (beta chain) under discussion was sequenced for a study of T cell responses to AZD1222 COVID-19 vaccine. Study-level results: The donors showed a predominance of white British ancestry and of females, with possible underestimation of clonal diversity. Baseline antibody screening turned up just a handful of seropositive AZD1222 recipients. Targets within unmutated variant regions were reportedly found for nearly half of spike-specific TCRs.

Second doses that came at about 4 or about 12 weeks were put together. The repertoire was sequenced with immunoSEQ multiplex PCR; TCRdb's copy has only in-frame clones and lacks some. Among roughly 180,000 clones listed, around 90% were seen once. Remarks on this clone: Antigen: not known.

The receptor's source is an adult who received the AZD1222 COVID-19 vaccine. Sequencing used peripheral blood, obtained 28 days after the second AZD1222 dose.

The CDR3 DNA follows: TGTGCCAGCAGCTCAAGGACGAGGGGGTCTAACTATGGCTACACCTTC. This sequence encodes CASSSRTRGSNYGYTF. The V call is TRBV13, the J call TRBJ1-2; perhaps TRBD1 as D (6 bases). CDR1 and CDR2 (germline): PRHDT, FYEKMQ (reference sequence). V was shortened by 4 bases and J by 0 bases, with 15 bases between the two germline ends. The CDR3 totals 16 residues.